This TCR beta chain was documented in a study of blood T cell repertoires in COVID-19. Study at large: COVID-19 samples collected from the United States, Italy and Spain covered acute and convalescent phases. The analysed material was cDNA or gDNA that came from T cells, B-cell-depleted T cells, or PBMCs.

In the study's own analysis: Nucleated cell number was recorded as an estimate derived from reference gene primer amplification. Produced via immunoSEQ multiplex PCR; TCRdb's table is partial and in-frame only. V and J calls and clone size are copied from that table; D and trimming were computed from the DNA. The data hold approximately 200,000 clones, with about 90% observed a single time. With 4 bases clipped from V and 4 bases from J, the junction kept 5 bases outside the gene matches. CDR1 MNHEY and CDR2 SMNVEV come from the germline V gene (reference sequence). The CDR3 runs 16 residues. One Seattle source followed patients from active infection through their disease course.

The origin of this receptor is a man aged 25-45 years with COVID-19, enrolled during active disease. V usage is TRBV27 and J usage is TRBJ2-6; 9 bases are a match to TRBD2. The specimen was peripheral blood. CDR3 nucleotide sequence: TGTGCCAGCAGTTCTGGACTAGCGAGAGGGGCCAACGTCCTGACTTTC. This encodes CASSSGLARGANVLTF.